The rows below give T cell receptor beta chains drawn from one sample of a study of cytomegalovirus exposure and HLA in healthy donors. Method: immunoSEQ multiplex PCR; TCRdb's copy keeps in-frame clones and lacks some. The table shows about 52,000 clones, with 60% to 75% occurring only once. Sequencing was performed on PBMCs. The receptor set was obtained from a woman aged 45-65 years in good health and CMV-seronegative. Each CDR3 is given with its conserved first and last residue. The D gene is left open where the match is weak. Where a row states a size, it is once, few, many or the class of an expanded clone; other rows omit it.

abundance	d_gene	v_gene	j_gene	CDR3aa	CDR3nt
-	-	TRBV28	TRBJ2-3	CASSDHLGGGPSTDTQYF	TGTGCCAGCAGTGACCACCTAGGGGGGGGTCCTAGCACAGATACGCAGTATTTT
-	TRBD2	TRBV7-8	TRBJ2-2	CASSYRTGLATGELFF	TGTGCCAGCAGCTACCGGACGGGACTAGCCACCGGGGAGCTGTTTTTT
-	-	TRBV27	TRBJ2-7	CASSPPGGVEQYF	TGTGCCAGCAGTCCCCCGGGCGGGGTTGAGCAGTACTTC
-	TRBD2	TRBV19	TRBJ2-2	CASKAGDRATGELFF	TGTGCCAGTAAAGCGGGGGATCGGGCCACCGGGGAGCTGTTTTTT
-	TRBD2	TRBV10-3	TRBJ2-2	CAISVSGTLMNTGELFF	TGTGCCATCAGTGTTAGCGGGACCTTGATGAACACCGGGGAGCTGTTTTTT
-	TRBD2	TRBV9	TRBJ2-1	CASSLQTGTSPNEQFF	TGTGCCAGCAGCCTTCAAACCGGGACTAGCCCCAATGAGCAGTTCTTC
-	TRBD2	TRBV2	TRBJ2-7	CASSEWTSGAYEQYF	TGTGCCAGCAGTGAATGGACTAGCGGAGCCTACGAGCAGTACTTC
-	-	TRBV5-1	TRBJ1-1	CASSTRVNTEAFF	TGCGCCAGCAGCACGAGGGTTAACACTGAAGCTTTCTTT
-	-	TRBV19	TRBJ2-7	CASSSFFISEQYF	TGTGCCAGTAGTTCCTTTTTTATATCCGAGCAGTACTTC
-	-	TRBV29-1	TRBJ1-5	CSVVGADVNQPQHF	TGCAGCGTTGTGGGGGCGGATGTCAATCAGCCCCAGCATTTT
-	-	TRBV5-1	TRBJ1-2	CASSLEGAANYGYTF	TGCGCCAGCAGCTTGGAAGGGGCCGCTAACTATGGCTACACCTTC
-	TRBD1	TRBV7-9	TRBJ2-5	CASSFGTEQETQYF	TGTGCCAGCAGCTTCGGGACAGAGCAAGAGACCCAGTACTTC
once	-	TRBV5-1	TRBJ2-1	CASSWRGGNPQFF	TGCGCCAGCAGCTGGCGAGGGGGAAACCCACAGTTCTTC
-	-	TRBV7-2	TRBJ1-6	CASNYPGSPLHF	TGTGCCAGCAACTATCCTGGGTCACCCCTCCACTTT
-	-	TRBV5-4	TRBJ2-7	CASSFQGSSYEQYF	TGTGCCAGCAGCTTCCAGGGTAGCTCCTACGAGCAGTACTTC
-	-	TRBV7-9	TRBJ2-7	CASSPKFRQVGAQYF	TGTGCCAGCAGTCCCAAATTTCGACAGGTAGGAGCGCAGTACTTC
few	-	TRBV5-1	TRBJ2-5	CASSLAGETQYF	TGCGCCAGCAGCTTGGCCGGGGAGACCCAGTACTTC
-	-	TRBV10-1	TRBJ2-3	CASSFDRDTQYF	TGCGCCAGCAGTTTCGACAGAGATACGCAGTATTTT
-	TRBD2	TRBV15	TRBJ2-3	CATSTTSGGFTDTQYF	TGTGCCACCAGCACAACTAGCGGGGGCTTCACAGATACGCAGTATTTT
-	TRBD1	TRBV30	TRBJ1-5	CAWGTGDNQPQHF	TGTGCCTGGGGGACAGGGGACAATCAGCCCCAGCATTTT